This TCR beta chain was found in a study of cytomegalovirus exposure and HLA in healthy donors. Points from the study as a whole: Reports indicate that TCR beta sequences accurately predicted the HLA-A and HLA-B alleles of most subjects. A later analysis linked a missense variant in DCLRE1C to the trimming of TCR beta V and J genes.

A multiplex PCR was run with 60 Vbeta primers and 13 Jbeta primers. Profiling relied on immunoSEQ multiplex PCR, and the TCRdb table lists in-frame clones only, not all of them. The sample lists about 260,000 clones; around two thirds were seen once. The CDR3 covers 15 residues. The ends lost 4 bases at V and 5 bases at J; junction bases unmatched: 5. Germline-derived CDR1 and CDR2 are SNHLY and FYNNEI. Concerning this clone: Antigen: not known.

Input material: PBMCs. This receptor was taken from a female donor in good health and CMV-seronegative. V is TRBV2 and J is TRBJ2-1, with TRBD2 matching over 10 bases. The CDR3 sequence is CASSGTGLADNEQFF. CDR3 bases: TGTGCCAGCAGTGGTACCGGACTAGCGGACAATGAGCAGTTCTTC.